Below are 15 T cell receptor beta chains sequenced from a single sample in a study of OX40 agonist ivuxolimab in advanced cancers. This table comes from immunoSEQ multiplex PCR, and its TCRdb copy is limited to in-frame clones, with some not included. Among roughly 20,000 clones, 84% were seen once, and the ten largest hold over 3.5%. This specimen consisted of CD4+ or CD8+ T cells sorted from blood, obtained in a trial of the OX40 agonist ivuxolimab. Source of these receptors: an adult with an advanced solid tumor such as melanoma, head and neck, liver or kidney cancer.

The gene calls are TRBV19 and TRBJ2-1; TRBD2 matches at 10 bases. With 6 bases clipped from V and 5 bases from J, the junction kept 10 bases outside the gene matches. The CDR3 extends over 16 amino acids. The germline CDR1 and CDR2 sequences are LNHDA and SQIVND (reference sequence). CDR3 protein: CASRDQGLAAHNEQFF. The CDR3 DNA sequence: TGTGCCAGTAGGGACCAAGGACTAGCGGCTCACAATGAGCAGTTCTTC.

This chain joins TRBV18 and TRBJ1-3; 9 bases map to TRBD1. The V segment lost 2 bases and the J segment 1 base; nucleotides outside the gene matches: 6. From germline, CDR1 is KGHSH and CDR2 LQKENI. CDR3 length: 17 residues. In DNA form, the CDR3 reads TGTGCCAGCTCACCAAATCCGGGACAGGGATCTGGAAACACCATATATTTT. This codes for CASSPNPGQGSGNTIYF. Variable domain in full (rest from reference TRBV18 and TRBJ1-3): NAGVMQNPRHLVRRRGQEARLRCSPMKGHSHVYWYRQLPEEGLKFMVYLQKENIIDESGMPKERFSAEFPKEGPSILRIQQVVRGDSAAYFCASSPNPGQGSGNTIYFGEGSWLTVV.

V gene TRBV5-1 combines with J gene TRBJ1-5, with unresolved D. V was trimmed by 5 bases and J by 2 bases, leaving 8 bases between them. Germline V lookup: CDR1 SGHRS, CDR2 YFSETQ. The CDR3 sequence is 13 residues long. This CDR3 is CASSPEGNQPQHF. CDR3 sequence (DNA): TGCGCCAGCAGTCCGGAGGGCAATCAGCCCCAGCATTTT.

This chain's CDR3 is CASSLGTLTYEQYF. In DNA form, the CDR3 reads TGCGCCAGCAGCTTGGGGACGTTGACCTACGAGCAGTACTTC. The chain joins TRBV5-1 to TRBJ2-7, with D unclear. Germline V gene sequence: CDR1 SGHRS, CDR2 YFSETQ. Between the trimmed V and J ends, which lost 0 bases and 2 bases, there was a span of 9 bases. The CDR3 is made up of 14 amino acids.

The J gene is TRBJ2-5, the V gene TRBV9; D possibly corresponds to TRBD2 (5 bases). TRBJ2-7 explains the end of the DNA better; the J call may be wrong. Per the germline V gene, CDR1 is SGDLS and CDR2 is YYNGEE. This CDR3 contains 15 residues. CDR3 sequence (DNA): TGTGCCAGCAGCGTAATGAGCGGAACCTCCTACGAGCAGTACTTC. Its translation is CASSVMSGTSYEQYF.

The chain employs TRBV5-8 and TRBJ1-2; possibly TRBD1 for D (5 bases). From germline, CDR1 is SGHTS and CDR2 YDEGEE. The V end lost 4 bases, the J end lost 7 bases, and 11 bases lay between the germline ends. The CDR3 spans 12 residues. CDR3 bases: TGTGCCAGCAGCCCCGGGGCCTCTGGCTACACCTTC. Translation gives CASSPGASGYTF.

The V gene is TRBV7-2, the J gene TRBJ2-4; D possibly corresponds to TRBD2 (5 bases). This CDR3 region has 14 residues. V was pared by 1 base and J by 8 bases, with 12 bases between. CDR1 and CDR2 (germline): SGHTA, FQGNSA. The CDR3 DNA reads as TGTGCCAGCAGCTTAGGTGGGAGTCCGGACATTCAGTACTTC. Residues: CASSLGGSPDIQYF. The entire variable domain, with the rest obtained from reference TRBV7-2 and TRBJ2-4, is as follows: GAGVSQSPSNKVTEKGKDVELRCDPISGHTALYWYRQSLGQGLEFLIYFQGNSAPDKSGLPSDRFSAERTGGSVSTLTIQRTQQEDSAVYLCASSLGGSPDIQYFGAGTRLSVL.

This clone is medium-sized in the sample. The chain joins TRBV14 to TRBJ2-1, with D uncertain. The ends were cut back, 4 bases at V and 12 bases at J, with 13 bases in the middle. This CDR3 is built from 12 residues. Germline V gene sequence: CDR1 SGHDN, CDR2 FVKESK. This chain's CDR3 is CASSPLATVQFF. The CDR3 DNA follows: TGTGCCAGCAGCCCCTTAGCAACCGTGCAGTTCTTC.

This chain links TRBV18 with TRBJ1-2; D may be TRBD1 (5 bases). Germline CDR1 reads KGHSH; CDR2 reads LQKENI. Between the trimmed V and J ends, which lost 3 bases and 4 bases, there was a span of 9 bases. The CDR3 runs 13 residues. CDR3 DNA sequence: TGTGCCAGCTCACCGGGGGGAGGCTATGGCTACACCTTC. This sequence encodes CASSPGGGYGYTF.

The CDR3 sequence is CASSLRGELFF. The CDR3 DNA is TGTGCCAGTAGTTTACGGGGGGAGCTGTTTTTT. This rearrangement joins TRBV19 to TRBJ2-2; D is uncertain. Trimming pared 5 bases from V and 8 bases from J, leaving 6 bases between. Germline V gene data show CDR1 as LNHDA and CDR2 as SQIVND (reference sequence). This CDR3 spans 11 amino acids.

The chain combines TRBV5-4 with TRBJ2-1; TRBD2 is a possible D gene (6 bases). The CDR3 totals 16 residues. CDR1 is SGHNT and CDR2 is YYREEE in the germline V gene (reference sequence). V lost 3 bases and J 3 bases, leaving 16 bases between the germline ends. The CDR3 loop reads CASSSKNSGNYNEQFF. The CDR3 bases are TGTGCCAGCAGCTCCAAGAATAGCGGAAACTACAATGAGCAGTTCTTC.

The CDR3, as DNA: TGTGCCAGCAGCTTCGATACAGATACGCAGTATTTT. Protein product: CASSFDTDTQYF. The rearrangement uses TRBV7-9 and TRBJ2-3; D is ambiguous. Germline CDR1 and CDR2: SEHNR and FQNEAQ (reference sequence). Between the trimmed V and J ends, which lost 3 bases and 3 bases, there was a span of 4 bases. The CDR3 totals 12 residues.

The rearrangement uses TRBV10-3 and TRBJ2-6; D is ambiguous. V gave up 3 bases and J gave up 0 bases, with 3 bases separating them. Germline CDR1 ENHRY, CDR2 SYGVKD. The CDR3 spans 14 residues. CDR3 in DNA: TGTGCCATCAGTGATTCCTCTGGGGCCAACGTCCTGACTTTC. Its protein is CAISDSSGANVLTF.

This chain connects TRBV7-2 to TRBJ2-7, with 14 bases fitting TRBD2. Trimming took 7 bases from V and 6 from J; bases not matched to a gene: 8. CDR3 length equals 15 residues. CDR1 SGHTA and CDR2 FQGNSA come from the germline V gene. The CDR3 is CASTPLGLAGGEQYF. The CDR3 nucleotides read TGTGCCAGCACCCCACTCGGACTAGCGGGAGGCGAGCAGTACTTC.

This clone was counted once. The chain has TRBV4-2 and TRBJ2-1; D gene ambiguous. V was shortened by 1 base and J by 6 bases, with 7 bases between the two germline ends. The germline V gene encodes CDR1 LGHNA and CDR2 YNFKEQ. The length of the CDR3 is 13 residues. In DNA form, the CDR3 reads TGTGCCAGCAGCCAAGGAAGCCTCAATGAGCAGTTCTTC. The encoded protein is CASSQGSLNEQFF.